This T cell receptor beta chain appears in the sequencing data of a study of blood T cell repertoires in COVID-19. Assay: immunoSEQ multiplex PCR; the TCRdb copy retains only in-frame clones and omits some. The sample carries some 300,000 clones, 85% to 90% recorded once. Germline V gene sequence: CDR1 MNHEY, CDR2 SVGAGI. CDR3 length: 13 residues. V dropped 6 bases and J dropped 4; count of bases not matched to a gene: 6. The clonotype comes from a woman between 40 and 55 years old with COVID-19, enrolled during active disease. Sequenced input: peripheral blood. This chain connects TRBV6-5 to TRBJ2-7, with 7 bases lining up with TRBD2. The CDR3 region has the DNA TGTGCCAGCAGGGGGTTAGCGGGTTACGAGCAGTACTTC. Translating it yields CASRGLAGYEQYF.